This T cell receptor beta chain appears in the sequencing data of a study of blood T cell repertoires in COVID-19. Overall study: The analysed material was cDNA or gDNA that came from T cells, B-cell-depleted T cells, or PBMCs.

CDR3 length: 13 amino acids. Germline CDR1 is SGHTA and CDR2 is FQGNSA. The germline V and J ends were trimmed by 2 bases and 1 base, with 3 bases remaining between them. Per the study methods: Reference gene primer amplification gave nucleated cell count estimates. Libraries were prepared by immunoSEQ multiplex PCR; TCRdb keeps only in-frame clonotypes and omits some of them. D and trimming come from the DNA, and the V and J calls and clone size come from that table. The data contain 70,000 to 90,000 clones, around 90% of them singletons. What was sequenced was peripheral blood. The chain has TRBV7-2 and TRBJ1-5, with unresolved D. This TCR came from a human donor in a cohort sampled during active COVID-19. For the CDR3, the DNA is TGTGCCAGCAGCTTACAAAGCAATCAGCCCCAGCATTTT. Amino acids: CASSLQSNQPQHF.